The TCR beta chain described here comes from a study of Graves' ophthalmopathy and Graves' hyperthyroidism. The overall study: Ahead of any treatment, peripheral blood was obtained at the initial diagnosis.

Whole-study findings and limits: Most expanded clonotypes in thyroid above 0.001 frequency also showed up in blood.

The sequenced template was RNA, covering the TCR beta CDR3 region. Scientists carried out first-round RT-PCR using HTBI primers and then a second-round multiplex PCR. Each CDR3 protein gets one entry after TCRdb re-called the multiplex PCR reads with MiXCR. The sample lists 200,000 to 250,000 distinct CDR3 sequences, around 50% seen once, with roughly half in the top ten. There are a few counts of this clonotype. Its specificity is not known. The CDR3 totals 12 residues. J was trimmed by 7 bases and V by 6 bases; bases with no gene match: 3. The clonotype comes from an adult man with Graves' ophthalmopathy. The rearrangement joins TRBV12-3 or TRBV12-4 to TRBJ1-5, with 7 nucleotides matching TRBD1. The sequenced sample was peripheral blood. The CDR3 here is CASSTGEQPQHF. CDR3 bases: TGTGCCAGCAGCACAGGGGAACAGCCCCAGCATTTT.